The rows below give T cell receptor beta chains drawn from one sample of a study of cytomegalovirus exposure and HLA in healthy donors. This table comes from immunoSEQ multiplex PCR, and its TCRdb copy is limited to in-frame clones, with some not included. The table shows 300,000 to 350,000 clones, with 88% occurring only once. The sequenced material came from PBMCs. These receptor sequences come from a man between 25 and 39 years old in good health and CMV-seronegative. Each CDR3 is given with its conserved first and last residue. A D gene is named only where the DNA matches it firmly. Clone size, where shown, is once, few, many, or a class for clones that have expanded.

V gene	J gene	D gene	clone size	CDR3 protein	CDR3 DNA
TRBV5-7	TRBJ2-5	TRBD1	.	CASSRSGQSRQETQYF	TGTGCCAGCAGCCGATCGGGACAGAGCCGCCAAGAGACCCAGTACTTC
TRBV18	TRBJ1-1	.	.	CASSPTVGQNTEAFF	TGTGCCAGCTCACCGACCGTAGGACAGAACACTGAAGCTTTCTTT
TRBV5-1	TRBJ2-5	TRBD2	.	CASSLLAGGRETQYF	TGCGCCAGCAGCTTACTAGCGGGGGGCAGGGAGACCCAGTACTTC
TRBV6-1	TRBJ2-7	TRBD1	.	CASSVTGAYEQYF	TGTGCCAGCAGTGTGACAGGGGCCTACGAGCAGTACTTC
TRBV7-9	TRBJ2-2	.	.	CASSLLPAGSTGELFF	TGTGCCAGCAGCTTATTACCCGCCGGGTCCACCGGGGAGCTGTTTTTT
TRBV7-9	TRBJ2-5	TRBD1	.	CASSPGTGLQETQYF	TGTGCCAGCAGCCCCGGGACAGGACTTCAAGAGACCCAGTACTTC
TRBV7-9	TRBJ2-7	TRBD1	.	CASSLALGQSIYEQYF	TGTGCCAGCAGCTTAGCGTTGGGACAGAGCATCTACGAGCAGTACTTC
TRBV4-3	TRBJ2-1	.	once	CASSQVSGRLGLEVEQFF	TGCGCCAGCAGCCAAGTCTCCGGTAGACTGGGTCTAGAAGTTGAGCAGTTCTTC
TRBV5-1	TRBJ2-7	TRBD1	.	CASSFRAGGPYEQYF	TGCGCCAGCAGCTTCCGTGCAGGGGGACCCTACGAGCAGTACTTC
TRBV19	TRBJ1-2	.	.	CASSRSGQFVSYGYTF	TGTGCCAGTAGTAGGTCCGGACAGTTCGTCTCCTATGGCTACACCTTC
TRBV7-6	TRBJ2-2	TRBD2	once	CASSLGSSGGPNTGELFF	TGTGCCAGCAGCTTAGGATCTAGCGGGGGCCCGAACACCGGGGAGCTGTTTTTT
TRBV11-2	TRBJ2-5	.	.	CASSRSYRQETQYF	TGTGCCAGCAGCCGCTCGTACAGACAAGAGACCCAGTACTTC
TRBV7-8	TRBJ2-2	TRBD1	.	CASTEQGAENTGELFF	TGTGCCAGCACCGAACAGGGGGCGGAGAACACCGGGGAGCTGTTTTTT
TRBV5-1	TRBJ2-1	TRBD2	.	CASSLVAGGGEQFF	TGCGCCAGCAGCTTGGTAGCGGGGGGCGGTGAGCAGTTCTTC
TRBV10-1	TRBJ2-3	.	.	CASSEVFRDTQYF	TGCGCCAGCAGTGAGGTGTTCAGAGATACGCAGTATTTT
TRBV2	TRBJ1-2	TRBD1	.	CASTTGGDGYTF	TGTGCCAGCACGACAGGGGGCGATGGCTACACCTTC